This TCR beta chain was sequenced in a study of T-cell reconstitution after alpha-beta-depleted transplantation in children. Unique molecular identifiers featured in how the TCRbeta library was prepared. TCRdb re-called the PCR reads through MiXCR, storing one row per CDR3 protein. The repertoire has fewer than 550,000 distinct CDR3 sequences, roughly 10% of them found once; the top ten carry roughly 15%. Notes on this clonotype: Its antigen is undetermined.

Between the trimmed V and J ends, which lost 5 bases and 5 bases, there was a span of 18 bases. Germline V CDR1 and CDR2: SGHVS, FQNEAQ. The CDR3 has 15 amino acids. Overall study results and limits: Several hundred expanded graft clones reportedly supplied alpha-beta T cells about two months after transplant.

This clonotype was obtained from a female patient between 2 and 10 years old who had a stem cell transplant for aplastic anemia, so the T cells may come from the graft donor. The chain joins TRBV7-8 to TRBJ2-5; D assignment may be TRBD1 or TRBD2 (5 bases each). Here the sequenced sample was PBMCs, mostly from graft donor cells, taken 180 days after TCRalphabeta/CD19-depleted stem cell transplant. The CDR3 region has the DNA TGTGCCAGCAGCCCCACTCGGGCCTGGGGGGAGACCCAGTACTTC. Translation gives CASSPTRAWGETQYF.